Here is one T cell receptor (beta chain) with its context. An end of the junction does not agree with germline; a read error may underlie this. The sample originates from a study of blood T cells in healthy people across ages. Germline CDR1 reads DFQATT; CDR2 reads SNEGSKA (reference sequence). The CDR3 is made up of 12 amino acids. For the second PCR, which ran for roughly 7 to 11 cycles, a sample-barcoded 5' primer and a J-beta primer mix were used. MiXCR was run by TCRdb on the 5' RACE reads, yielding one entry per CDR3 protein. The table records 1.2 million to 1.5 million distinct CDR3 sequences, approximately 63% of them present only once.

Sequenced sample: blood. The J gene is TRBJ2-7, the V gene TRBV20-1; D could derive from TRBD1 or TRBD2 (5 bases each). The clonotype was recovered from a man between 18 and 35 years old in good health. CDR3 sequence: CSARRDPQGKFF. As DNA, the CDR3 is TGCAGTGCTAGAAGGGACCCGCAGGGAAAGTTCTTC.